This is a list of T cell receptor beta chains from one sample in a study of cytomegalovirus exposure and HLA in healthy donors. Sequencing was performed with immunoSEQ multiplex PCR; in TCRdb, only in-frame clones are kept and a portion is missing. The table records 150,000 or so clones, roughly 85% of them present only once. Sequencing input: PBMCs. The receptors derive from a man aged 40-49 years in good health and CMV-seropositive. CDR3s include the opening cysteine and the closing phenylalanine or tryptophan. Each record gives: CDR3 length, J gene, D gene, V gene, clone size, CDR3 DNA, CDR3 protein. A D gene is named only where the DNA matches it firmly. Size is omitted from some rows. Given values are once, few, many or a class for expanded clones.

CDR3 length: 13
J gene: TRBJ2-5
D gene: .
V gene: TRBV6-5
clone size: .
CDR3 DNA: TGTGCCAGCAGTTCCCCAAACCCGGGGACCCAGTACTTC
CDR3 protein: CASSSPNPGTQYF

CDR3 length: 14
J gene: TRBJ2-1
D gene: TRBD2
V gene: TRBV6-6
clone size: .
CDR3 DNA: TGTGCCAGCAACTACGGGACTAGAGAAGGTGAGCAGTTCTTC
CDR3 protein: CASNYGTREGEQFF

CDR3 length: 14
J gene: TRBJ2-7
D gene: .
V gene: TRBV19
clone size: .
CDR3 DNA: TGTGCCAGTAGTGCCGGGACACCTACCTACGAGCAGTACTTC
CDR3 protein: CASSAGTPTYEQYF

CDR3 length: 16
J gene: TRBJ2-3
D gene: TRBD2
V gene: TRBV2
clone size: .
CDR3 DNA: TGTGCCAGCCATGAGGGGACTAGCGGGCGTACAGATACGCAGTATTTT
CDR3 protein: CASHEGTSGRTDTQYF

CDR3 length: 15
J gene: TRBJ2-7
D gene: TRBD2
V gene: TRBV2
clone size: few
CDR3 DNA: TGTGCCAGCAGTGTAGCTGGACTAGCGGTATACGAGCAGTACTTC
CDR3 protein: CASSVAGLAVYEQYF

CDR3 length: 13
J gene: TRBJ1-2
D gene: .
V gene: TRBV4-1
clone size: once
CDR3 DNA: TGCGCCAGCAGCCAGGGAGTTGAGGTTGGCTACACCTTC
CDR3 protein: CASSQGVEVGYTF

CDR3 length: 15
J gene: TRBJ2-2
D gene: .
V gene: TRBV5-5
clone size: .
CDR3 DNA: TGTGCCAGCAGCTTGCGGGTAGGGAACACCGGGGAGCTGTTTTTT
CDR3 protein: CASSLRVGNTGELFF

CDR3 length: 15
J gene: TRBJ2-3
D gene: TRBD2
V gene: TRBV19
clone size: .
CDR3 DNA: TGTGCCAGTAGTCCCCGCGGGGGGGAAAGAGATACGCAGTATTTT
CDR3 protein: CASSPRGGERDTQYF

CDR3 length: 16
J gene: TRBJ2-5
D gene: TRBD2
V gene: TRBV7-7
clone size: .
CDR3 DNA: TGTGCCAGCAGCTTGGGACTAGCGGGAGTCCGGGAGACCCAGTACTTC
CDR3 protein: CASSLGLAGVRETQYF

CDR3 length: 15
J gene: TRBJ1-5
D gene: .
V gene: TRBV7-8
clone size: .
CDR3 DNA: TGTGCCAGCAGCTTAGAGCCAGGGAACAATCAGCCCCAGCATTTT
CDR3 protein: CASSLEPGNNQPQHF

CDR3 length: 15
J gene: TRBJ1-4
D gene: TRBD1
V gene: TRBV30
clone size: .
CDR3 DNA: TGTGCCTGGAGACGACAGGGGGGGACTAATGAAAAACTGTTTTTT
CDR3 protein: CAWRRQGGTNEKLFF

CDR3 length: 15
J gene: TRBJ2-1
D gene: TRBD2
V gene: TRBV5-4
clone size: .
CDR3 DNA: TGTGCCAGCAGCTTCGACGTAGCGGGGTACAATGAGCAGTTCTTC
CDR3 protein: CASSFDVAGYNEQFF

CDR3 length: 13
J gene: TRBJ1-1
D gene: TRBD1
V gene: TRBV11-3
clone size: .
CDR3 DNA: TGTGCCAGCAGCTTTCAGGGGGTCACTGAAGCTTTCTTT
CDR3 protein: CASSFQGVTEAFF

CDR3 length: 15
J gene: TRBJ1-2
D gene: TRBD1
V gene: TRBV18
clone size: many
CDR3 DNA: TGTGCCAGCTCACCGCGAGGCCAGGGGGGCGGTGGCTACACCTTC
CDR3 protein: CASSPRGQGGGGYTF

CDR3 length: 14
J gene: TRBJ1-2
D gene: TRBD1
V gene: TRBV27
clone size: .
CDR3 DNA: TGTGCCAGCAGAACGGGACAGGGGACAGATGGCTACACCTTC
CDR3 protein: CASRTGQGTDGYTF

CDR3 length: 13
J gene: TRBJ2-7
D gene: .
V gene: TRBV10-1
clone size: few
CDR3 DNA: TGCGCCAGCAGTGAGTCTGTGTTGGAGCAGCAGTACTTC
CDR3 protein: CASSESVLEQQYF

CDR3 length: 16
J gene: TRBJ1-4
D gene: TRBD1
V gene: TRBV5-1
clone size: few
CDR3 DNA: TGCGCCAGCAGCTCCTCTGACAGGGGATCTAATGAAAAACTGTTTTTT
CDR3 protein: CASSSSDRGSNEKLFF

CDR3 length: 14
J gene: TRBJ1-4
D gene: .
V gene: TRBV6-5
clone size: .
CDR3 DNA: TGTGCCAGCAGATACCAGGGTTCTAATGAAAAACTGTTTTTT
CDR3 protein: CASRYQGSNEKLFF

CDR3 length: 14
J gene: TRBJ2-7
D gene: .
V gene: TRBV10-3
clone size: .
CDR3 DNA: TGTGCCATCGCCCAGGGCATGCAAAACTACGAGCAGTACTTC
CDR3 protein: CAIAQGMQNYEQYF

CDR3 length: 15
J gene: TRBJ2-7
D gene: .
V gene: TRBV27
clone size: .
CDR3 DNA: TGTGCCAGCAGTCTTCCGGGACAAAATCCATACGAGCAGTACTTC
CDR3 protein: CASSLPGQNPYEQYF

CDR3 length: 14
J gene: TRBJ2-7
D gene: .
V gene: TRBV6-1
clone size: .
CDR3 DNA: TGTGCCAGCCTCGGGACACATAGCTCCTACGAGCAGTACTTC
CDR3 protein: CASLGTHSSYEQYF

CDR3 length: 16
J gene: TRBJ2-1
D gene: .
V gene: TRBV6-1
clone size: .
CDR3 DNA: TGTGCCAGCAGTGAAGCCCCTGGGAGCTCCTACAATGAGCAGTTCTTC
CDR3 protein: CASSEAPGSSYNEQFF

CDR3 length: 17
J gene: TRBJ2-7
D gene: .
V gene: TRBV14
clone size: .
CDR3 DNA: TGTGCCAGCAGCCAGGGTGGTAAGGACACCTACTCCTACGAGCAGTACTTC
CDR3 protein: CASSQGGKDTYSYEQYF

CDR3 length: 17
J gene: TRBJ2-1
D gene: .
V gene: TRBV5-8
clone size: .
CDR3 DNA: TGTGCCAGCAGCTTGGAATTTGTGGGAGGCCACTACAATGAGCAGTTCTTC
CDR3 protein: CASSLEFVGGHYNEQFF

CDR3 length: 15
J gene: TRBJ1-1
D gene: TRBD1
V gene: TRBV19
clone size: .
CDR3 DNA: TGTGCCACCCAATGGGGGACAGGGGTCAACACTGAAGCTTTCTTT
CDR3 protein: CATQWGTGVNTEAFF

CDR3 length: 15
J gene: TRBJ2-7
D gene: TRBD2
V gene: TRBV6-1
clone size: .
CDR3 DNA: TGTGCCAGCAGTGGTGGGACTAGCTTTCGCTACGAGCAGTACTTC
CDR3 protein: CASSGGTSFRYEQYF

CDR3 length: 15
J gene: TRBJ2-7
D gene: .
V gene: TRBV11-3
clone size: .
CDR3 DNA: TGTGCCAGCAGCTTAGCCGGGGGAGGAGCCTACGAGCAGTACTTC
CDR3 protein: CASSLAGGGAYEQYF

CDR3 length: 13
J gene: TRBJ1-1
D gene: .
V gene: TRBV6-5
clone size: .
CDR3 DNA: TGTGCCAGCAGTTACTCCGTGAACACTGAAGCTTTCTTT
CDR3 protein: CASSYSVNTEAFF

CDR3 length: 13
J gene: TRBJ1-5
D gene: .
V gene: TRBV19
clone size: many
CDR3 DNA: TGTGCCAGTAGTAGCGGGGTGCGGCAGCCCCAGCATTTT
CDR3 protein: CASSSGVRQPQHF

CDR3 length: 15
J gene: TRBJ2-1
D gene: TRBD2
V gene: TRBV4-2
clone size: .
CDR3 DNA: TGTGCCGGCAGCCCACTAGCGGGAATTTACAATGAGCAGTTCTTC
CDR3 protein: CAGSPLAGIYNEQFF

CDR3 length: 16
J gene: TRBJ1-3
D gene: .
V gene: TRBV28
clone size: few
CDR3 DNA: TGTGCCAGCAGTTTGGATACAGGGCACTCTGGAAACACCATATATTTT
CDR3 protein: CASSLDTGHSGNTIYF

CDR3 length: 14
J gene: TRBJ2-7
D gene: .
V gene: TRBV6-5
clone size: .
CDR3 DNA: TGTGCCAGCAGTAGAGCAGACTCAACCCACGAGCAGTACTTC
CDR3 protein: CASSRADSTHEQYF

CDR3 length: 15
J gene: TRBJ2-7
D gene: TRBD1
V gene: TRBV19
clone size: .
CDR3 DNA: TGTGCCAGTAGTTGGTGGGGACAGGGGGCGAACGAGCAGTACTTC
CDR3 protein: CASSWWGQGANEQYF

CDR3 length: 15
J gene: TRBJ1-3
D gene: .
V gene: TRBV11-2
clone size: .
CDR3 DNA: TGTGCCAGCAGCCCCCAACAGAGCTCTGGAAACACCATATATTTT
CDR3 protein: CASSPQQSSGNTIYF

CDR3 length: 16
J gene: TRBJ2-1
D gene: .
V gene: TRBV19
clone size: .
CDR3 DNA: TGTGCCAGTAGTAGGGCTGGCGGGCCCTCCTACAATGAGCAGTTCTTC
CDR3 protein: CASSRAGGPSYNEQFF

CDR3 length: 12
J gene: TRBJ2-1
D gene: .
V gene: TRBV19
clone size: few
CDR3 DNA: TGTGCCAGTAGTATCATACGGAATGAGCAGTTCTTC
CDR3 protein: CASSIIRNEQFF

CDR3 length: 14
J gene: TRBJ2-7
D gene: TRBD2
V gene: TRBV7-2
clone size: .
CDR3 DNA: TGTGCCAGCAGCCCGGGACTAGCGGAAAACGAGCAGTACTTC
CDR3 protein: CASSPGLAENEQYF

CDR3 length: 13
J gene: TRBJ2-7
D gene: .
V gene: TRBV7-9
clone size: once
CDR3 DNA: TGTGCCAGCAGCTTAGCGGCTAGTGACGAGCAGTACTTC
CDR3 protein: CASSLAASDEQYF

CDR3 length: 14
J gene: TRBJ2-5
D gene: .
V gene: TRBV5-6
clone size: once
CDR3 DNA: TGTGCCAGCAGCTTGCCATCATCCCTCGGGACCCAGTACTTC
CDR3 protein: CASSLPSSLGTQYF

CDR3 length: 15
J gene: TRBJ1-3
D gene: TRBD1
V gene: TRBV18
clone size: few
CDR3 DNA: TGTGCCAGCTCAAGGGACAGCAGCTCTGGAAACACCATATATTTT
CDR3 protein: CASSRDSSSGNTIYF

CDR3 length: 16
J gene: TRBJ1-1
D gene: TRBD1
V gene: TRBV28
clone size: .
CDR3 DNA: TGTGCCAGCAGTTTAACGGCCGGACAGGGATCCACTGAAGCTTTCTTT
CDR3 protein: CASSLTAGQGSTEAFF

CDR3 length: 13
J gene: TRBJ2-2
D gene: .
V gene: TRBV11-3
clone size: .
CDR3 DNA: TGTGCCAGCAGCTTATCAGGTGGCGGGGAGCTGTTTTTT
CDR3 protein: CASSLSGGGELFF

CDR3 length: 13
J gene: TRBJ2-5
D gene: TRBD2
V gene: TRBV5-5
clone size: .
CDR3 DNA: TGTGCCAGCAGCGCGACTAGCGGAGAGACCCAGTACTTC
CDR3 protein: CASSATSGETQYF

CDR3 length: 13
J gene: TRBJ2-7
D gene: .
V gene: TRBV5-1
clone size: .
CDR3 DNA: TGCGCCAGCAGCCCCCGGGATCTCTACGAGCAGTACTTC
CDR3 protein: CASSPRDLYEQYF

CDR3 length: 13
J gene: TRBJ1-2
D gene: TRBD1
V gene: TRBV27
clone size: .
CDR3 DNA: TGTGCCAGCACCAGGGACAGCAACTATGGCTACACCTTC
CDR3 protein: CASTRDSNYGYTF

CDR3 length: 16
J gene: TRBJ1-2
D gene: .
V gene: TRBV14
clone size: .
CDR3 DNA: TGTGCCAGCAGCCAAGATAAGGGGCCTGCAAGGCCTGGCTACACCTTC
CDR3 protein: CASSQDKGPARPGYTF

CDR3 length: 16
J gene: TRBJ2-1
D gene: TRBD2
V gene: TRBV10-1
clone size: .
CDR3 DNA: TGCGCCAGCAGTGAGTCGGGAGCGGGAGGAGTCGATGAGCAGTTCTTC
CDR3 protein: CASSESGAGGVDEQFF

CDR3 length: 15
J gene: TRBJ1-1
D gene: .
V gene: TRBV5-1
clone size: .
CDR3 DNA: TGCGCCAGCAGCTCGCTTCAGGGCTTGAACACTGAAGCTTTCTTT
CDR3 protein: CASSSLQGLNTEAFF